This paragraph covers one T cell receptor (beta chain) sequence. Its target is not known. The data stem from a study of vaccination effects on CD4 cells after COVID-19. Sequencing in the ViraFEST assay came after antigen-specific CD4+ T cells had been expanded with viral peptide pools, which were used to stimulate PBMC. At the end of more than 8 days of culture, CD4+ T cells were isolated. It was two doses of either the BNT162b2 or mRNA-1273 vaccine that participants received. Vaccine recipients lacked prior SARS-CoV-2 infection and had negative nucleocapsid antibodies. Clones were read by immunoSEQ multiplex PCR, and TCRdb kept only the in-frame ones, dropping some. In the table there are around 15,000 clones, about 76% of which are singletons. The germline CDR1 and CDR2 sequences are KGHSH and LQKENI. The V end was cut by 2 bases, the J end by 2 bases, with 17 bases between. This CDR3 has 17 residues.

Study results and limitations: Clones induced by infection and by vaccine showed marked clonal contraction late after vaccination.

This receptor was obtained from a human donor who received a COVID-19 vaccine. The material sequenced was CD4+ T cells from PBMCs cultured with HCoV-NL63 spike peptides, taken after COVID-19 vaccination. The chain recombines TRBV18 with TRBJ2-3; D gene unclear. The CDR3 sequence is CASSPIRPPSTTDTQYF. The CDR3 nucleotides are TGTGCCAGCTCACCAATAAGACCACCCTCTACCACAGATACGCAGTATTTT.